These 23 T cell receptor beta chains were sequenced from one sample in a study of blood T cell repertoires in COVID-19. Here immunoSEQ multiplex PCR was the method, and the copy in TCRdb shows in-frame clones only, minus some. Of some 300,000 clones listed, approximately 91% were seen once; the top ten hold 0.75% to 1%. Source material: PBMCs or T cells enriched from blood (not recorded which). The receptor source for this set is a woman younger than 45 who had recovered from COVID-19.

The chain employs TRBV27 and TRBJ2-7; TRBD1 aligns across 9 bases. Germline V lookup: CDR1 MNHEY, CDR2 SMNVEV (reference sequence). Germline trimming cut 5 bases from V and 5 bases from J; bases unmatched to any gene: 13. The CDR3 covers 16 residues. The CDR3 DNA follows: TGTGCCAGCAGTCTCTCGGTCGGGACAGGGATCCACGAGCAGTACTTC. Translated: CASSLSVGTGIHEQYF.

The CDR3 region is CAISDNQENIQYF. In DNA form, the CDR3 reads TGTGCCATCAGTGATAATCAGGAAAACATTCAGTACTTC. The rearrangement uses TRBV10-3 and TRBJ2-4; D unresolved. The germline V gene encodes CDR1 ENHRY and CDR2 SYGVKD. The CDR3 consists of 13 residues. Trimming cost V 3 bases and J 5 bases, with 8 bases left between them.

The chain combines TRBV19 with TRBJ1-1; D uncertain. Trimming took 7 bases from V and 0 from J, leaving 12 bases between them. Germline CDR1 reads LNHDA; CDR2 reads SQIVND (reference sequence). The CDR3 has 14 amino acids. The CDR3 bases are TGTGCCAGTACAACTGCACTCATGAACACTGAAGCTTTCTTT. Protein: CASTTALMNTEAFF.

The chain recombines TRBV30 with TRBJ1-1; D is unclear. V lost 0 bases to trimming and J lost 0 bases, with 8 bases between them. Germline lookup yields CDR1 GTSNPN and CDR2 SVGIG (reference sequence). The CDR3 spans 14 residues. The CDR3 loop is CAWSVHGLNTEAFF. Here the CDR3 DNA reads TGTGCCTGGAGTGTACATGGGCTGAACACTGAAGCTTTCTTT.

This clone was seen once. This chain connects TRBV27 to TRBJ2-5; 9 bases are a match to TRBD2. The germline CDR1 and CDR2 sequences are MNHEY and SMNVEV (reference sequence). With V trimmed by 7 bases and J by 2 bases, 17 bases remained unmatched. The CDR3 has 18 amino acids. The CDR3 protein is CASTSWPSLAGDQETQYF. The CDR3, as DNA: TGTGCCAGCACCAGTTGGCCCTCGTTAGCGGGAGATCAAGAGACCCAGTACTTC.

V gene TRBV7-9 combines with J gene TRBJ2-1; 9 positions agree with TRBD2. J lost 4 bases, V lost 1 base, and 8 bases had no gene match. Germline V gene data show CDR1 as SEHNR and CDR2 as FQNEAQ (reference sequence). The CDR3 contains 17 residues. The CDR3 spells CASSLGGEAGGYNEQFF. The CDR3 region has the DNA TGTGCCAGCAGCTTAGGGGGTGAGGCGGGAGGGTACAATGAGCAGTTCTTC.

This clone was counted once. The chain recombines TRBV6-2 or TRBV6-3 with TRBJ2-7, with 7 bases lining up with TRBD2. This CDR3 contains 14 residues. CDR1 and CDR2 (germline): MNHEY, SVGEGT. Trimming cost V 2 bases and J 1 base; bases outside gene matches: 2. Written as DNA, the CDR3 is TGTGCCAGCAGTTACGCGGGAGAATCCTACGAGCAGTACTTC. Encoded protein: CASSYAGESYEQYF.

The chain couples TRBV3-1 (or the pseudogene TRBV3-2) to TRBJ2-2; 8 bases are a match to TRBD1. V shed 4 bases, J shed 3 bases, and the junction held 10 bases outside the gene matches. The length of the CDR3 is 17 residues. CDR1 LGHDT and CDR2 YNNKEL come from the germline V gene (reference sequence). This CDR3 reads CASSRSLGTGHTGELFF. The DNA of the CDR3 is TGTGCCAGCAGCCGAAGCCTCGGGACAGGACACACCGGGGAGCTGTTTTTT.

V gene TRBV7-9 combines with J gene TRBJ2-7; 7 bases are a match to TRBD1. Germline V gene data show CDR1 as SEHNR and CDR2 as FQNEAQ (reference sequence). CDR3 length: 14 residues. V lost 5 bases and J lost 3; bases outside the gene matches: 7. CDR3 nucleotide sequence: TGTGCCAGCAGCCCCCCCGGACAGGTCTACGAGCAGTACTTC. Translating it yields CASSPPGQVYEQYF.

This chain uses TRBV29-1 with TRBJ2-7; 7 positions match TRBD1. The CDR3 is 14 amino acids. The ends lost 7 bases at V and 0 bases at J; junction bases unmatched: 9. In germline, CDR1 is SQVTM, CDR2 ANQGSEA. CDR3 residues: CSAVFRDSSYEQYF. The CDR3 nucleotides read TGCAGCGCTGTCTTTCGGGACAGCTCCTACGAGCAGTACTTC.

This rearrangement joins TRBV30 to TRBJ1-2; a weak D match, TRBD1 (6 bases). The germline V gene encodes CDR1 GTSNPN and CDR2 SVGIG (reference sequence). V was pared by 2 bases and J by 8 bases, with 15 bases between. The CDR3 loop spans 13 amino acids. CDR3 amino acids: CAWSPQGLAGYTF. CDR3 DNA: TGTGCCTGGAGTCCACAGGGCCTCGCGGGCTACACCTTC. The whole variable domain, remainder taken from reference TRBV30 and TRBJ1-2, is SQTIHQWPATLVQPVGSPLSLECTVEGTSNPNLYWYRQAAGRGLQLLFYSVGIGQISSEVPQNLSASRPQDRQFILSSKKLLLSDSGFYLCAWSPQGLAGYTFGSGTRLTVV.

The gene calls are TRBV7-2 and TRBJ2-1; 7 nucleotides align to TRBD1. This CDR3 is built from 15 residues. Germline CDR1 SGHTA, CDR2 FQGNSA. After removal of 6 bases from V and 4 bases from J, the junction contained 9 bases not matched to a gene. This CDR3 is CASSYGQVLYNEQFF. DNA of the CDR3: TGTGCCAGCAGTTACGGACAGGTTCTTTACAATGAGCAGTTCTTC. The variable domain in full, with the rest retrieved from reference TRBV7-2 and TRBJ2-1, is GAGVSQSPSNKVTEKGKDVELRCDPISGHTALYWYRQSLGQGLEFLIYFQGNSAPDKSGLPSDRFSAERTGGSVSTLTIQRTQQEDSAVYLCASSYGQVLYNEQFFGPGTRLTVL.

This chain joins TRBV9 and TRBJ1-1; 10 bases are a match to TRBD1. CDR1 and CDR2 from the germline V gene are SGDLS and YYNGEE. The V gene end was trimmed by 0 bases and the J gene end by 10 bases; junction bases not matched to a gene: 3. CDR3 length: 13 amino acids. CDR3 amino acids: CASSVGQGARAFF. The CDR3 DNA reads TGTGCCAGCAGCGTAGGACAGGGGGCGCGAGCTTTCTTT.

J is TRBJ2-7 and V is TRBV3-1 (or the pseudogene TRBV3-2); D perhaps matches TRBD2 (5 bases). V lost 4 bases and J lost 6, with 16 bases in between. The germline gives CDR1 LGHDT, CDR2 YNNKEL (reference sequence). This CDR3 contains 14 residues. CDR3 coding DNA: TGTGCCAGCAGCCGGACTCTCCCCGCCAGCGAGCAGTACTTC. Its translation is CASSRTLPASEQYF.

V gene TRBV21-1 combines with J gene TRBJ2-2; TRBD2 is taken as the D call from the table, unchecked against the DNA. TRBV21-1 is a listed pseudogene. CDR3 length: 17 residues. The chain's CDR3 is CASSRSRKEGDTGELFF. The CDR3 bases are TGTGCCAGCAGCCGTTCCCGAAAGGAGGGAGACACCGGGGAGCTGTTTTTT.

The CDR3 here is CASSFQVTNTEAFF. The CDR3 DNA reads as TGTGCCAGCAGCTTTCAGGTCACGAACACTGAAGCTTTCTTT. The V call is TRBV5-6, the J call TRBJ1-1; D uncertain. CDR1 and CDR2 from the germline V gene are SGHDT and YYEEEE. Deletions cut 2 bases from V and 1 base from J, with 9 bases between. This CDR3 comprises 14 residues.

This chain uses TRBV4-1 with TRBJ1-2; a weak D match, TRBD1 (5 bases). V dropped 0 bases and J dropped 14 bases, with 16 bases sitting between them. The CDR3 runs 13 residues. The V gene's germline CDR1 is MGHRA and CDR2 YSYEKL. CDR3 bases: TGCGCCAGCAGCCAAGACAGGGCGACATATGGGACCTTC. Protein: CASSQDRATYGTF.

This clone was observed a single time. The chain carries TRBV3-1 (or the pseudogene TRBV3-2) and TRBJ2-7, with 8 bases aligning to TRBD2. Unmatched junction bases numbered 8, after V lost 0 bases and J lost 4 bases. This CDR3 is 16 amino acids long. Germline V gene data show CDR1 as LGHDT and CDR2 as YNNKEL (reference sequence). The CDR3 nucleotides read TGTGCCAGCAGCCAAGATGGGCGGGGGGTCGCGTACGAGCAGTACTTC. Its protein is CASSQDGRGVAYEQYF.

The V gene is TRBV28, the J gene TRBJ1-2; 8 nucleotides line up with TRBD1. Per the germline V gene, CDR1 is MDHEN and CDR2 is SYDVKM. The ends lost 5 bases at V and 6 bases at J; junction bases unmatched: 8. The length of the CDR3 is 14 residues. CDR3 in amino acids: CASSPWTGSNGYTF. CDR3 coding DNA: TGTGCCAGCAGTCCTTGGACAGGGTCAAATGGCTACACCTTC.

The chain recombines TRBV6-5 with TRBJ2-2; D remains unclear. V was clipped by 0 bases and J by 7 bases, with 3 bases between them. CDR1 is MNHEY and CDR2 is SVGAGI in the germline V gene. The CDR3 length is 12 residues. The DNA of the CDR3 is TGTGCCAGCAGTTACTCCTTCGGGGAGCTGTTTTTT. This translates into CASSYSFGELFF.

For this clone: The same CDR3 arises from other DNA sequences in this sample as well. The CDR3 loop reads CASSFDRGQETQYF. The CDR3 coding sequence is TGTGCCAGCAGCTTTGATCGGGGCCAAGAGACCCAGTACTTC. This rearrangement joins TRBV7-2 to TRBJ2-5, with a possible D match to TRBD2 (5 bases). The CDR3 extends over 14 amino acids. V lost 3 bases and J 1 base, leaving 9 bases between the germline ends. Germline V lookup: CDR1 SGHTA, CDR2 FQGNSA.

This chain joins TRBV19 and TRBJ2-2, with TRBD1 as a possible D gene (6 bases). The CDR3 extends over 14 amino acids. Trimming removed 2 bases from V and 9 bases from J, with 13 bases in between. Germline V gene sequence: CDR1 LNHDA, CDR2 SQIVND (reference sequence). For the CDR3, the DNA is TGTGCCAGTAGTATACAGGGGCCTAGTAGGGAGCTGTTTTTT. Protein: CASSIQGPSRELFF.

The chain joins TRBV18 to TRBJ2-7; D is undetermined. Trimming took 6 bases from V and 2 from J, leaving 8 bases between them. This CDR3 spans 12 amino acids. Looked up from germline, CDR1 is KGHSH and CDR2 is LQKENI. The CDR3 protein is CASSLPPYEQYF. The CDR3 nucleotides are TGTGCCAGCTCCCTCCCTCCCTACGAGCAGTACTTC.